A single sample gave rise to the 23 T cell receptor beta chains below, sequenced in a study of cytomegalovirus exposure and HLA in healthy donors. The PCR contained 60 Vbeta and 13 Jbeta primers. Assay: immunoSEQ multiplex PCR; the TCRdb copy retains only in-frame clones and omits some. This sample has approximately 200,000 clones, with roughly three quarters found just once. The sequencing sample was made of PBMCs. These receptors originate from a woman between 18 and 29 years old in good health and CMV-seronegative.

V usage is TRBV7-8 and J usage is TRBJ2-7; 10 bases are a match to TRBD1. The V gene end was trimmed by 7 bases and the J gene end by 6 bases; junction bases not matched to a gene: 15. The CDR3 is made up of 16 amino acids. Germline V lookup: CDR1 SGHVS, CDR2 FQNEAQ. The DNA for the CDR3 is TGTGCCAGCAACCCCGCGTCGTGGACAGGGGGGTCCGAGCAGTACTTC. Encoded protein: CASNPASWTGGSEQYF.

CDR3 residues: CASSFSPMSYTF. DNA for the CDR3: TGTGCCAGCAGCTTTTCCCCTATGAGCTACACCTTC. This chain uses TRBV7-9 with TRBJ1-2; unclear D gene. This CDR3 is 12 amino acids long. Looked up from germline, CDR1 is SEHNR and CDR2 is FQNEAQ (reference sequence). Trimming took off 3 bases at V and 9 bases at J, with 11 bases between the two ends. The full variable domain, its missing parts supplied by reference TRBV7-9 and TRBJ1-2, is DTGVSQNPRHKITKRGQNVTFRCDPISEHNRLYWYRQTLGQGPEFLTYFQNEAQLEKSRLLSDRFSAERPKGSFSTLEIQRTEQGDSAMYLCASSFSPMSYTFGSGTRLTVV.

CDR3 DNA: TGTGCCAGCAGTTCGACAGGGTATGATGAGCAGTTCTTC. This translates into CASSSTGYDEQFF. J is TRBJ2-1 and V is TRBV28; 7 bases line up with TRBD1. In germline, CDR1 is MDHEN, CDR2 SYDVKM. Unmatched junction bases numbered 5, after V lost 4 bases and J lost 8 bases. The CDR3 covers 13 residues.

The V gene is TRBV28, the J gene TRBJ2-7; 7 bases are shared with TRBD2. Germline assignment: CDR1 MDHEN and CDR2 SYDVKM. Trimming took 6 bases from V and 2 from J; bases not matched to a gene: 4. This CDR3 is built from 13 residues. CDR3 DNA sequence: TGTGCCAGCAGGGGAGGGAATCCCTACGAGCAGTACTTC. Protein sequence: CASRGGNPYEQYF.

V is TRBV6-4 and J is TRBJ2-2; D might be TRBD2 (6 bases). Trimming stripped 3 bases from V and 5 bases from J, with 10 bases between. This CDR3 is 14 amino acids long. From germline, CDR1 is MRHNA and CDR2 SNTAGT. CDR3 loop: CASSEARGTGELFF. The CDR3 bases are TGTGCCAGCAGTGAGGCCCGGGGGACCGGGGAGCTGTTTTTT.

The chain combines TRBV6-6 with TRBJ1-1; the D gene is possibly TRBD1 (6 bases). Trimming took off 3 bases at V and 11 bases at J, with 22 bases between the two ends. The CDR3 spans 15 residues. Germline lookup yields CDR1 MNHNY and CDR2 SVGAGI (reference sequence). The CDR3 reads CASSYAAYRVSGAFF. The CDR3 coding sequence is TGTGCCAGCAGTTATGCGGCTTACAGGGTTTCAGGGGCTTTCTTT.

The chain has TRBV7-8 and TRBJ2-7; TRBD1 matches at 7 bases. Germline CDR1 SGHVS, CDR2 FQNEAQ. CDR3 size: 13 residues. Trimming cost V 5 bases and J 3 bases; bases outside gene matches: 4. Written as DNA, the CDR3 is TGTGCCAGCAGCCCGCGGACAGGCTACGAGCAGTACTTC. Amino acids: CASSPRTGYEQYF.

The gene calls are TRBV15 and TRBJ1-2, with D hard to call. The CDR3 has 13 residues. CDR1 is LNHNV, CDR2 YYDKDF, per germline (reference sequence). V was shortened by 2 bases and J by 2 bases, with 6 bases between the two germline ends. The CDR3 coding sequence is TGTGCCACCAGCAGAACGGGAAACTATGGCTACACCTTC. As protein: CATSRTGNYGYTF.

The V call is TRBV27, the J call TRBJ1-1, with a possible D match to TRBD1 (5 bases). This CDR3 comprises 14 residues. CDR1 is MNHEY, CDR2 SMNVEV, per germline (reference sequence). Trimming removed 1 base from V and 1 base from J, with 7 bases in between. The CDR3 sequence: CASSLYRSNTEAFF. CDR3 DNA: TGTGCCAGCAGTTTATACAGGTCGAACACTGAAGCTTTCTTT.

This clone showed up just once. The V call is TRBV7-8, the J call TRBJ1-2; TRBD1 aligns across 8 bases. Germline V gene data show CDR1 as SGHVS and CDR2 as FQNEAQ. Germline trimming cut 5 bases from V and 2 bases from J; bases unmatched to any gene: 7. The CDR3 sequence is 15 residues long. CDR3 sequence reads: CASSLLDRGNYGYTF. DNA for the CDR3: TGTGCCAGCAGCCTACTCGACAGGGGCAACTATGGCTACACCTTC.

For the CDR3, the DNA is TGTGCCAGCTCACCAAGTGGGGGCGTCACTGAAGCTTTCTTT. Amino acids: CASSPSGGVTEAFF. The chain is built from TRBV18 and TRBJ1-1; D may be TRBD1 (6 bases). Germline V gives CDR1 KGHSH, CDR2 LQKENI. The CDR3 spans 14 residues. V lost 2 bases, J lost 4 bases, and 11 bases lay in between.

This rearrangement joins TRBV5-1 to TRBJ1-5, with 7 bases that match TRBD1. This CDR3 region has 15 residues. Trimming removed 5 bases from V and 1 base from J; junction bases left unmatched: 6. Germline assignment: CDR1 SGHRS and CDR2 YFSETQ. The CDR3 reads CASSKGGASNQPQHF. CDR3 DNA: TGCGCCAGCAGTAAAGGGGGCGCGAGCAATCAGCCCCAGCATTTT.

Points on this clone: Compared with germline, one end of the junction differs, possibly owing to a read error. CDR3 in amino acids: CSSSQTAPSGASSYEQYF. The CDR3, as DNA: TGTTCCAGCAGCCAAACGGCCCCTAGCGGGGCGAGCTCCTACGAGCAGTACTTC. V is TRBV7-9 and J is TRBJ2-7, with 9 bases aligning to TRBD2. This CDR3 contains 18 residues. Germline-derived CDR1 and CDR2 are SEHNR and FQNEAQ (reference sequence).

The CDR3: CASSSTGDNQPQHF. The CDR3 nucleotides read TGTGCCAGCAGTTCGACAGGGGACAATCAGCCCCAGCATTTT. The chain recombines TRBV28 with TRBJ1-5; 8 bases align to TRBD1. Per the germline V gene, CDR1 is MDHEN and CDR2 is SYDVKM. V lost 4 bases to trimming and J lost 3 bases; unmatched junction nucleotides: 2. CDR3 length equals 14 residues.

The chain joins TRBV2 to TRBJ2-5; D is unresolved. V gave up 6 bases and J gave up 4 bases, with 6 bases separating them. CDR3 length: 11 amino acids. Germline V CDR1 and CDR2: SNHLY, FYNNEI. The CDR3 DNA reads as TGTGCCAGCAGCTTGAGAGAGACCCAGTACTTC. Its translation is CASSLRETQYF.

This clone was counted once. This chain uses TRBV5-6 with TRBJ1-5; TRBD1 might be the D (5 bases). With 4 bases removed from V and 2 bases from J, the gap between germline ends came to 13 bases. CDR3 length: 15 residues. Germline CDR1 SGHDT, CDR2 YYEEEE. CDR3 sequence: CASSGYRSGNQPQHF. CDR3 nucleotides: TGTGCCAGCAGCGGATACAGGAGCGGCAATCAGCCCCAGCATTTT.

The rearrangement uses TRBV9 and TRBJ1-4, with 8 positions matching TRBD1. The V gene end was trimmed by 0 bases and the J gene end by 2 bases; junction bases not matched to a gene: 6. The CDR3 covers 17 residues. Per germline, CDR1 SGDLS and CDR2 YYNGEE. The CDR3 spells CASSVEGQVLTNEKLFF. CDR3 in DNA: TGTGCCAGCAGCGTAGAGGGACAGGTCTTGACTAATGAAAAACTGTTTTTT.

As to this clone: Other nucleotide sequences in the sample specify the same CDR3. This chain links TRBV6-5 with TRBJ2-3, with TRBD2 identical over 9 bases. The CDR3 is 16 amino acids. Losses at the gene ends were 2 bases for V and 6 bases for J; bases not matched to a gene: 9. Germline lookup yields CDR1 MNHEY and CDR2 SVGAGI. CDR3 nucleotides: TGTGCCAGCAGTTACGGCGGGGGGGCGTTATTGGATACGCAGTATTTT. Translation gives CASSYGGGALLDTQYF.

This chain's CDR3 is CASSRASQSNTGELFF. The CDR3 bases are TGTGCCAGTAGCCGCGCATCCCAATCGAACACCGGGGAGCTGTTTTTT. V usage is TRBV19 and J usage is TRBJ2-2, with unresolved D. The CDR3 is 16 amino acids. Looked up from germline, CDR1 is LNHDA and CDR2 is SQIVND (reference sequence). Trimming shortened V by 6 bases and J by 0 bases, and 14 bases separated the two germline ends.

The chain employs TRBV27 and TRBJ1-2; 10 bases agree with TRBD1. J gave up 4 bases and V 8 bases, and 10 bases lay outside the gene matches. Looked up from germline, CDR1 is MNHEY and CDR2 is SMNVEV (reference sequence). This CDR3 spans 15 amino acids. DNA for the CDR3: TGTGCCAGCCACCTCCGGGACAGGGGCCCCTATGGCTACACCTTC. Protein: CASHLRDRGPYGYTF.

The chain links TRBV7-2 to TRBJ1-2; D remains unclear. V lost 5 bases and J lost 1, with 11 bases in between. The length of the CDR3 is 14 residues. CDR1 is SGHTA, CDR2 FQGNSA, per germline. The CDR3 nucleotides are TGTGCCAGCAGCCTGACGAGGGATAACTATGGCTACACCTTC. Its protein product is CASSLTRDNYGYTF.

This chain uses TRBV27 with TRBJ2-5; 11 nucleotides align to TRBD1. Germline values: CDR1 MNHEY, CDR2 SMNVEV (reference sequence). There are 16 residues in the CDR3. Trimming removed 6 bases from V and 5 bases from J; junction bases left unmatched: 11. CDR3: CASRSLRTGGRETQYF. CDR3 nucleotide sequence: TGTGCCAGCAGGTCCTTGAGGACAGGGGGCAGGGAGACCCAGTACTTC.

This clone appeared a single time. V gene TRBV5-1 combines with J gene TRBJ2-3, with TRBD2 matching 11 bases. Germline CDR1 SGHRS, CDR2 YFSETQ. The CDR3 has 15 amino acids. V shed 2 bases, J shed 6 bases, and the junction held 5 bases outside the gene matches. The CDR3 here is CASSLTTSGIDTQYF. Written as DNA, the CDR3 is TGCGCCAGCAGCTTAACGACTAGCGGGATTGATACGCAGTATTTT. Filled out from reference TRBV5-1 and TRBJ2-3, the complete variable domain reads KAGVTQTPRYLIKTRGQQVTLSCSPISGHRSVSWYQQTPGQGLQFLFEYFSETQRNKGNFPGRFSGRQFSNSRSEMNVSTLELGDSALYLCASSLTTSGIDTQYFGPGTRLTVL.